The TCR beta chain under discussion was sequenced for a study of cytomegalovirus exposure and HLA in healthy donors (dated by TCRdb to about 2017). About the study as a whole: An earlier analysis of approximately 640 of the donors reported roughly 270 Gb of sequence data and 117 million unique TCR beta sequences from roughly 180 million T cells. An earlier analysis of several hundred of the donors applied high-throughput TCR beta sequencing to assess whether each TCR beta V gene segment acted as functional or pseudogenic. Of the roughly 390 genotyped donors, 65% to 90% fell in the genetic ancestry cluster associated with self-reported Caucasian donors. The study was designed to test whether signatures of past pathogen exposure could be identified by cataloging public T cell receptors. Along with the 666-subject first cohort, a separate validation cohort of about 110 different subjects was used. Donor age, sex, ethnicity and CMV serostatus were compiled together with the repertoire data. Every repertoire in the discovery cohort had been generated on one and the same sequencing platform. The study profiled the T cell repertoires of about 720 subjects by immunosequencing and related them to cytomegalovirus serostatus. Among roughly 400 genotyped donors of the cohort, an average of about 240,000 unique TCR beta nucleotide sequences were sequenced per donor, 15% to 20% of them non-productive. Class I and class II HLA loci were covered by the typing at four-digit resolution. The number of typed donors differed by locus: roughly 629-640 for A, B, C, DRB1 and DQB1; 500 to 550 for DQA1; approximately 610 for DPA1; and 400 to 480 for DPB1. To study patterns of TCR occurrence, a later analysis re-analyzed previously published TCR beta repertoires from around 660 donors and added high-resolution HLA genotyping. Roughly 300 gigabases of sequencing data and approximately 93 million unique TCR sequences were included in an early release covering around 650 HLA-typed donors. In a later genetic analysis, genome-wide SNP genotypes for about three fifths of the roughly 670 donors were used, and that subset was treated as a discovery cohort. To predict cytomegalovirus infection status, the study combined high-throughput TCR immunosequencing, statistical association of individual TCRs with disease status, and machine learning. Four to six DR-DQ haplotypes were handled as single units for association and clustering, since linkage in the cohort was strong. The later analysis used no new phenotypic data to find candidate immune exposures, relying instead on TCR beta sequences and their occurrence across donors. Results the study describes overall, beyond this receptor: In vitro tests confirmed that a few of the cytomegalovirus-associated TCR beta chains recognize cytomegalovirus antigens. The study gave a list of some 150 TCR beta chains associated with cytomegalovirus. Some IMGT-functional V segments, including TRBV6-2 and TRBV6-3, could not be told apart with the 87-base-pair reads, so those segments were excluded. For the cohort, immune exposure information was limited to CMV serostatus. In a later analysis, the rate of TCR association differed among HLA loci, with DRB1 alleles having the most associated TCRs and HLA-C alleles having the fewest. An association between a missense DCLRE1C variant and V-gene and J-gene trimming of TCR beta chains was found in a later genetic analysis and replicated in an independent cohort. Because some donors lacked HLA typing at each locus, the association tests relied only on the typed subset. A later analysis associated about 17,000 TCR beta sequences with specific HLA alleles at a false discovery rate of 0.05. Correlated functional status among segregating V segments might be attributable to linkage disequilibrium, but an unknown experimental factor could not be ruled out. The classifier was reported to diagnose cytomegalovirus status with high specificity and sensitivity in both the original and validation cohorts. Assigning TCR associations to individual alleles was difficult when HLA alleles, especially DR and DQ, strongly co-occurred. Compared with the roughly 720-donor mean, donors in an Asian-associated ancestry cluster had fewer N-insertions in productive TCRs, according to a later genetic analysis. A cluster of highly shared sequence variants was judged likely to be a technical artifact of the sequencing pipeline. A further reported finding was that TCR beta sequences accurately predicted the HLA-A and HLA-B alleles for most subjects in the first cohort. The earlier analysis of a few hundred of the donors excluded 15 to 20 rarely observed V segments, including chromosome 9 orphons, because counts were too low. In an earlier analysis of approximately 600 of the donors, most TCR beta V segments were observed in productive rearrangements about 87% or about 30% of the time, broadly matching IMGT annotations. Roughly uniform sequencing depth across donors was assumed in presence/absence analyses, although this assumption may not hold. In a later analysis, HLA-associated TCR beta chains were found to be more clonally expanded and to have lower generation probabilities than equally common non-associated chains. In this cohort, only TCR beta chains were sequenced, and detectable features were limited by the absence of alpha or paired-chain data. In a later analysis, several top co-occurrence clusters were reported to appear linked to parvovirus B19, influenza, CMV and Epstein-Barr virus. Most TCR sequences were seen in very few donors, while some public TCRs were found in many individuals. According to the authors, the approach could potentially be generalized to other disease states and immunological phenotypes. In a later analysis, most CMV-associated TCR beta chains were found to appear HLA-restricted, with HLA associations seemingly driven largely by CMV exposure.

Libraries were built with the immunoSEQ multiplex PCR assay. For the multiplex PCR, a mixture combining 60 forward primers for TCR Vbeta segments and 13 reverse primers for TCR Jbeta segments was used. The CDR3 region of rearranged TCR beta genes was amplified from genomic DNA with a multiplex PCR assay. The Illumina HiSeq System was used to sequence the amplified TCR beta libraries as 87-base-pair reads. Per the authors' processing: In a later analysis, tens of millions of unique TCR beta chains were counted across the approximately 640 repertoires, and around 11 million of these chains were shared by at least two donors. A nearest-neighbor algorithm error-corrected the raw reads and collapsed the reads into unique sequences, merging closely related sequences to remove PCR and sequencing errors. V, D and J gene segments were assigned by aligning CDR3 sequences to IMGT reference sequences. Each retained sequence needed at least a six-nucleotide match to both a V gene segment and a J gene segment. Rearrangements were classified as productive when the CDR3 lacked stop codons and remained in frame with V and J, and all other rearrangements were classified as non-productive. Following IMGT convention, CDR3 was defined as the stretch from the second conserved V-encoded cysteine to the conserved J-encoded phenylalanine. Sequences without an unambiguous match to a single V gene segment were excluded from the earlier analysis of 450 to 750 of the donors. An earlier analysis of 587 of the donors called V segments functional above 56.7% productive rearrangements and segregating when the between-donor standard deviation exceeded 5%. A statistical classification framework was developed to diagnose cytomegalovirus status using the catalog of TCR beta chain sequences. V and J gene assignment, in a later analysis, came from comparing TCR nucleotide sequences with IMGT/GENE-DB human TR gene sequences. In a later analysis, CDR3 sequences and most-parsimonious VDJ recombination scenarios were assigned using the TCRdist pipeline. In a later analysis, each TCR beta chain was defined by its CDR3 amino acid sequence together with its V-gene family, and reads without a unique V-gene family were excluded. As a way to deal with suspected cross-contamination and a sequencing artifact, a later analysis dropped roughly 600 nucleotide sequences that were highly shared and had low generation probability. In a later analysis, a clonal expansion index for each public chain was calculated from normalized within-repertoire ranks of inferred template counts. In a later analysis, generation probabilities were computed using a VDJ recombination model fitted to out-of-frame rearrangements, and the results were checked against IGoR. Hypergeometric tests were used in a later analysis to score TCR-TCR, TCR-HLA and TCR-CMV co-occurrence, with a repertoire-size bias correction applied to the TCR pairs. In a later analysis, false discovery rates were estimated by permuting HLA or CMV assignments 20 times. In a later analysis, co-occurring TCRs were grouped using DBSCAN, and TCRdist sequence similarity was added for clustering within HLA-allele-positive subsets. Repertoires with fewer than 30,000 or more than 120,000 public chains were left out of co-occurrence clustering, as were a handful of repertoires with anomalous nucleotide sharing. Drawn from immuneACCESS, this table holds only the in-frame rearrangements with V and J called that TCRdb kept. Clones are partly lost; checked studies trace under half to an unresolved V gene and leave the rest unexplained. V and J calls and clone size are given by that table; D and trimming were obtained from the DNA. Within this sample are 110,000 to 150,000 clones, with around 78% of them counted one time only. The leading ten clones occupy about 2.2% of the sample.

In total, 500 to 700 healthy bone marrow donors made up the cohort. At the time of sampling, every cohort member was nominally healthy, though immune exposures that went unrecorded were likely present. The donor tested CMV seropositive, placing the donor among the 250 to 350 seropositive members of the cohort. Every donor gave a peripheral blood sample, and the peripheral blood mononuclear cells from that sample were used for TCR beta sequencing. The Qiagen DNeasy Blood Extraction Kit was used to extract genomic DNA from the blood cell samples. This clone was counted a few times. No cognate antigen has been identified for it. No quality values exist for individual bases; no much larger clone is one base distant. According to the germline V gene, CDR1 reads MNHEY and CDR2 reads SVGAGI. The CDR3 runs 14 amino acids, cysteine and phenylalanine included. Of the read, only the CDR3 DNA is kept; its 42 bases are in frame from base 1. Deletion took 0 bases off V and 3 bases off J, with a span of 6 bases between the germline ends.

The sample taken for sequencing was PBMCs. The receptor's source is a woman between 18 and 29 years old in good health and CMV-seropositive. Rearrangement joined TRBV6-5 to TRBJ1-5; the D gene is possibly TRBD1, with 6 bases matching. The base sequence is TGTGCCAGCAGTTACTCGGGGGCCAATCAGCCCCAGCATTTT. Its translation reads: CASSYSGANQPQHF.